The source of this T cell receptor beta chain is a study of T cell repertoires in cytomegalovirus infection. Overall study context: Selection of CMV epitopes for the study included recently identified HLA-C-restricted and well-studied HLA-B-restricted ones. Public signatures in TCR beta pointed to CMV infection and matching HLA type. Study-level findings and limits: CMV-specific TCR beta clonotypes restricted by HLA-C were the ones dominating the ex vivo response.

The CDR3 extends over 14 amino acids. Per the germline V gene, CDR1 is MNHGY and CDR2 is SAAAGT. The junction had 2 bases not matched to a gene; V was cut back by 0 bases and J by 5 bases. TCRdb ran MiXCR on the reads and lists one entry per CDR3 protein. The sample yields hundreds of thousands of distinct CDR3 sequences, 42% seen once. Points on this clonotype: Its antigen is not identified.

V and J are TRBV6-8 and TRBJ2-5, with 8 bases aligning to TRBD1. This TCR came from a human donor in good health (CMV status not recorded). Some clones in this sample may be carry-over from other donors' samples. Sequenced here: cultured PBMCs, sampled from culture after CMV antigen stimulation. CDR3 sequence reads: CASSYSRGHETQYF. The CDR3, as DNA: TGTGCCAGCAGTTACTCCAGGGGGCATGAGACCCAGTACTTC.